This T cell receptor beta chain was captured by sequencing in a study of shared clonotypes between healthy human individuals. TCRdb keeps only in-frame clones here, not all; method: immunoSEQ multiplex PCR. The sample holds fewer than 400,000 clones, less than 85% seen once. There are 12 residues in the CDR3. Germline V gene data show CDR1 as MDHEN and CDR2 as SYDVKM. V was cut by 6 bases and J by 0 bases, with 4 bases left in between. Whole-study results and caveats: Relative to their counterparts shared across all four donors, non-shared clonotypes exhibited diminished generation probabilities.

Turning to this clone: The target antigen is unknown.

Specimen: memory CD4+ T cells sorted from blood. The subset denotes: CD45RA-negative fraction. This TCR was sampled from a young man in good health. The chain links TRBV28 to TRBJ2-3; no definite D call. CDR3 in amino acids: CASRPSTDTQYF. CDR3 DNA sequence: TGTGCCAGCAGACCGAGCACAGATACGCAGTATTTT.